Listed below are T cell receptor beta chains from one sample, sequenced in a study of T cell repertoires in cytomegalovirus infection. TCRdb ran MiXCR on the reads and lists one entry per CDR3 protein. The data contain some 500,000 distinct CDR3 sequences, under 45% of them singletons. The antigens these receptors bind are not known. The source material was cultured PBMCs, sampled from culture after CMV antigen stimulation. All receptors derive from a human donor in good health (CMV status not recorded). Some clones in this sample may be carry-over from other donors' samples. Each CDR3 is given with its conserved first and last residue. The D gene is left open where the match is weak. The size field is filled for only some rows; it gives once, few, many or a size class.

cdr3_aa	cdr3_nt	d_call	v_call	clone_size	j_call
CASSYRPADTQYF	TGTGCCAGCAGCTACAGACCCGCAGATACGCAGTATTTT	-	TRBV11-2	-	TRBJ2-3
CASSSRLTQETQYF	TGTGCCAGCAGCTCCCGACTAACCCAAGAGACCCAGTACTTC	-	TRBV7-2	-	TRBJ2-5
CASSQDRTSGRNEQFF	TGCGCCAGCAGCCAAGATAGGACTAGCGGGAGGAATGAGCAGTTCTTC	TRBD2	TRBV4-1	-	TRBJ2-1
CASSSHISGANVLTF	TGCGCCAGCAGCTCCCATATCTCTGGGGCCAACGTCCTGACTTTC	-	TRBV5-1	-	TRBJ2-6
CASSPPTGRSPLHF	TGTGCCAGCAGCCCTCCAACAGGGCGTTCACCCCTCCACTTT	-	TRBV7-8	few	TRBJ1-6
CASSSGLAGDIQYF	TGTGCCAGCAGCTCTGGACTAGCGGGGGACATTCAGTACTTC	TRBD2	TRBV7-2	few	TRBJ2-4
CASSFGPYNEQFF	TGTGCCAGCAGCTTCGGACCCTACAATGAGCAGTTCTTC	-	TRBV7-2	many	TRBJ2-1
CASRNDRGKAIDEQYF	TGTGCCAGCAGGAACGACAGGGGAAAAGCTATCGACGAGCAGTACTTC	TRBD1	TRBV6-2/TRBV6-3	-	TRBJ2-7
CASSPALTDPSGNTIYF	TGTGCCAGCAGCCCGGCACTTACGGACCCCTCTGGAAACACCATATATTTT	-	TRBV7-9	-	TRBJ1-3
CASSLEGRLGYEQYF	TGTGCCAGCAGCTTAGAAGGGAGGTTGGGCTACGAGCAGTACTTC	-	TRBV7-2	-	TRBJ2-7
CASSLPGAAVETQYF	TGTGCCAGCAGCCTGCCAGGGGCAGCGGTCGAGACCCAGTACTTC	-	TRBV7-2	few	TRBJ2-5
CASSQVWEGRETQYF	TGCGCCAGCAGCCAAGTGTGGGAGGGCCGAGAGACCCAGTACTTC	TRBD2	TRBV4-1	-	TRBJ2-5
CASSFLAADNEQFF	TGTGCCAGCAGTTTCCTAGCGGCTGACAATGAGCAGTTCTTC	TRBD2	TRBV27	-	TRBJ2-1
CASSLTGINEQFF	TGTGCCAGCAGTTTGACAGGGATCAATGAGCAGTTCTTC	TRBD1	TRBV28	-	TRBJ2-1
CASSQWYTGTEEYGYTF	TGTGCCAGCAGCCAATGGTACACCGGGACAGAAGAATATGGCTACACCTTC	TRBD1	TRBV7-6	-	TRBJ1-2
CASRLPLAGADTGELFF	TGTGCCAGCCGACTCCCACTAGCGGGAGCAGACACCGGGGAGCTGTTTTTT	TRBD2	TRBV7-6	few	TRBJ2-2
CSAAPGAYEQYF	TGCAGTGCTGCCCCAGGGGCCTACGAGCAGTACTTC	-	TRBV20-1	-	TRBJ2-7
CASSLYAGGSTDTQYF	TGTGCCAGCAGCTTGTACGCTGGAGGGAGCACAGATACGCAGTATTTT	-	TRBV7-8	-	TRBJ2-3
CASRPVWGVNTGELFF	TGTGCCAGCAGACCCGTGTGGGGCGTTAACACCGGGGAGCTGTTTTTT	-	TRBV7-9	-	TRBJ2-2
CASSLVTAGELFF	TGTGCCAGCAGCTTAGTTACGGCCGGGGAGCTGTTTTTT	-	TRBV7-2	-	TRBJ2-2
CSVQGQVQGEQFF	TGCAGCGTTCAGGGACAGGTACAAGGTGAGCAGTTCTTC	TRBD1	TRBV29-1	-	TRBJ2-1
CASSSGGSLYEQYF	TGTGCCAGCAGTTCAGGGGGTTCGCTCTACGAGCAGTACTTC	TRBD1	TRBV28	-	TRBJ2-7